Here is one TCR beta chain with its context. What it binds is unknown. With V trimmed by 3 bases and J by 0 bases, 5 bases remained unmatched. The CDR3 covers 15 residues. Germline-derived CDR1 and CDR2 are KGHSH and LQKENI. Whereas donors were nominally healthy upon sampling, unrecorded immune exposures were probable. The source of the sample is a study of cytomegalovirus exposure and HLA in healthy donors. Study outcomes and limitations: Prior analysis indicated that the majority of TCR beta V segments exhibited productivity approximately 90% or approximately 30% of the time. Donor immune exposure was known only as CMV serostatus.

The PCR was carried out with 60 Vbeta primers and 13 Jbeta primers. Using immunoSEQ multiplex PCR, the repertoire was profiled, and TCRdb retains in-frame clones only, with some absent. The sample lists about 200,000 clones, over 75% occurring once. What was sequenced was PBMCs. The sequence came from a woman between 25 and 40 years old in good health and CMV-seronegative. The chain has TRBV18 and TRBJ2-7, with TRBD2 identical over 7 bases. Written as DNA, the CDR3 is TGTGCCAGCTCACCGGGAGGGATCCTCTCCTACGAGCAGTACTTC. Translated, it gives CASSPGGILSYEQYF.